The 7 T cell receptor beta chains given below trace back to one sample, sequenced in a study of T cell changes during pregnancy in multiple sclerosis. Sequencing used immunoSEQ multiplex PCR; TCRdb keeps in-frame clones, though not all of them. The data hold around 40,000 clones, with about nine tenths observed a single time. Sequencing was performed on CD4+ T cells from peripheral blood mononuclear cells, taken in the first trimester of pregnancy. Receptor source: a female donor in good health, enrolled as a control in a pregnancy study.

V is TRBV7-6 and J is TRBJ2-3; the D gene is possibly TRBD2 (6 bases). Trimming stripped 1 base from V and 0 bases from J, with 11 bases between. The CDR3 extends over 16 amino acids. CDR1 is SGHVS, CDR2 FNYEAQ, per germline. The CDR3 region has the DNA TGTGCCAGCAGCTTAGGAGCAGGGACTAGCACAGATACGCAGTATTTT. Translating it yields CASSLGAGTSTDTQYF. Based on the CDR3 plus reference TRBV7-6 and TRBJ2-3, the full variable domain is GAGVSQSPRYKVTKRGQDVALRCDPISGHVSLYWYRQALGQGPEFLTYFNYEAQQDKSGLPNDRFSAERPEGSISTLTIQRTEQRDSAMYRCASSLGAGTSTDTQYFGPGTRLTVL.

The V and J genes are TRBV7-2 and TRBJ1-1, with D possibly TRBD1 on 5 matching bases. This CDR3 is built from 13 residues. V lost 5 bases, J lost 3 bases, and 10 bases lay in between. CDR1 SGHTA and CDR2 FQGNSA come from the germline V gene. The CDR3 region is CASSRGGDTEAFF. CDR3 nucleotide sequence: TGTGCCAGCAGCCGGGGGGGGGACACTGAAGCTTTCTTT.

The chain is built from TRBV27 and TRBJ2-7; possibly TRBD1 for D (6 bases). Germline V lookup: CDR1 MNHEY, CDR2 SMNVEV (reference sequence). This CDR3 spans 15 amino acids. V lost 4 bases and J 3 bases, leaving 16 bases between the germline ends. For the CDR3, the DNA is TGTGCCAGCAGTTCCACACAGGGCATCCGCTACGAGCAGTACTTC. Translating it yields CASSSTQGIRYEQYF.

The chain recombines TRBV6-5 with TRBJ1-2; 12 nucleotides align to TRBD1. Germline V gene sequence: CDR1 MNHEY, CDR2 SVGAGI. With 2 bases clipped from V and 4 bases from J, the junction kept 5 bases outside the gene matches. This CDR3 spans 16 amino acids. CDR3 protein: CASSYDGTGGSYGYTF. The CDR3 nucleotides are TGTGCCAGCAGTTACGACGGGACAGGGGGCTCCTATGGCTACACCTTC.

The chain recombines TRBV27 with TRBJ1-1; 8 bases fit TRBD1. Germline values: CDR1 MNHEY, CDR2 SMNVEV (reference sequence). The CDR3 runs 15 residues. The ends lost 7 bases at V and 7 bases at J; junction bases unmatched: 14. Here the CDR3 reads CASISRQGFEGEAFF. The CDR3 DNA reads as TGTGCCAGCATTTCAAGACAGGGGTTTGAGGGTGAAGCTTTCTTT.

The chain joins TRBV28 to TRBJ2-3; TRBD1 matches 10 bases. Germline V CDR1 and CDR2: MDHEN, SYDVKM. J lost 4 bases, V lost 10 bases, and 5 bases had no gene match. The CDR3 totals 13 residues. As DNA, the CDR3 is TGTGCCAACCGGGACAGGGGTTCAGATACGCAGTATTTT. This translates into CANRDRGSDTQYF.

The gene calls are TRBV4-1 and TRBJ1-1; no clear D. Trimming took 2 bases from V and 0 from J, leaving 13 bases between them. The germline V gene has CDR1 MGHRA and CDR2 YSYEKL. The CDR3 spans 16 residues. CDR3 protein: CASSQPPNQVNTEAFF. As DNA, the CDR3 is TGCGCCAGCAGCCAACCACCAAATCAGGTGAACACTGAAGCTTTCTTT.